These T cell receptor beta chains were read from a single sample in a study of cytomegalovirus exposure and HLA in healthy donors. The table came from immunoSEQ multiplex PCR; TCRdb's copy has only in-frame clones and leaves some out. The repertoire has about 120,000 clones, around 60% of them found once; the top ten carry less than 12%. Material for sequencing was PBMCs. Receptor source: a man in his forties in good health and CMV-seropositive. Both conserved end residues are part of each CDR3. D genes are given only for firm matches. Some rows have no size entry. The others give once, few or many, or a class for an expanded clone.

TRBJ1-2 | few | TRBV29-1 | TRBD1 | CSVGDPKSSPGQGNYGYTF | TGCAGCGTTGGGGACCCCAAATCCTCTCCGGGACAGGGCAACTATGGCTACACCTTC
TRBJ1-2 | . | TRBV25-1 | . | CASSEWGTANYGYTF | TGTGCCAGCAGTGAATGGGGCACGGCCAACTATGGCTACACCTTC
TRBJ1-1 | . | TRBV9 | TRBD1 | CASSVGLTGGNTEAFF | TGTGCCAGCAGCGTAGGTTTAACAGGGGGGAACACTGAAGCTTTCTTT
TRBJ1-1 | . | TRBV6-1 | TRBD1 | CASFWTGNTEAFF | TGTGCCAGCTTTTGGACAGGGAACACTGAAGCTTTCTTT
TRBJ1-1 | . | TRBV19 | TRBD1 | CASSTLWDRENTEAFF | TGTGCCAGTAGTACCCTCTGGGACAGGGAAAACACTGAAGCTTTCTTT
TRBJ2-1 | . | TRBV5-1 | TRBD1 | CASSLSPGQSNEQFF | TGCGCCAGCAGCTTGTCCCCGGGACAGTCTAATGAGCAGTTCTTC
TRBJ1-1 | . | TRBV29-1 | TRBD1 | CSVRLQGADTEAFF | TGCAGCGTCCGCCTACAGGGGGCGGACACTGAAGCTTTCTTT
TRBJ1-2 | . | TRBV5-1 | TRBD1 | CASSRDRSNYGYTF | TGCGCCAGCAGCCGGGACAGGTCTAACTATGGCTACACCTTC
TRBJ2-1 | few | TRBV25-1 | . | CASGTSRDNEQFF | TGTGCCAGCGGGACTTCCAGGGACAATGAGCAGTTCTTC
TRBJ1-2 | . | TRBV7-9 | . | CASSPTTGKINYGYTF | TGTGCCAGCAGCCCGACGACAGGAAAGATAAACTATGGCTACACCTTC
TRBJ1-1 | few | TRBV21-1 | . | CASSKCDRVNTEAFF | TGTGCCAGCAGCAAATGCGACAGAGTGAACACTGAAGCTTTCTTT
TRBJ1-5 | . | TRBV4-2 | TRBD1 | CASSQVSGTGGGQPQHF | TGTGCCAGCAGCCAAGTATCTGGGACAGGGGGCGGTCAGCCCCAGCATTTT
TRBJ2-2 | few | TRBV5-8 | . | CASSFIRGMAGELFF | TGTGCCAGCAGCTTTATTCGGGGAATGGCCGGGGAGCTGTTTTTT
TRBJ1-1 | few | TRBV2 | . | CASSFTGNTEAFF | TGTGCCAGCAGCTTTACGGGGAACACTGAAGCTTTCTTT
TRBJ2-7 | . | TRBV11-2 | TRBD1 | CASSLDRSSGTGSYEQYF | TGTGCCAGCAGCTTAGATAGATCGTCCGGGACAGGCTCCTACGAGCAGTACTTC
TRBJ2-2 | . | TRBV11-3 | . | CASSSGVTGNTGELFF | TGTGCCAGCAGCTCCGGGGTAACGGGGAACACCGGGGAGCTGTTTTTT
TRBJ2-7 | once | TRBV7-2 | . | CASSSNGGLPRYEQYF | TGTGCCAGCAGCTCCAACGGGGGGCTCCCTAGGTACGAGCAGTACTTC